Listed here is a single T cell receptor (beta chain). The primer mix had 60 Vbeta and 13 Jbeta primers. TCRdb's copy holds only in-frame clones and misses some; the assay was immunoSEQ multiplex PCR. The table has more than 45,000 clones, approximately 84% seen once. In germline, CDR1 is LNHDA, CDR2 SQIVND (reference sequence). CDR3 length: 14 amino acids. V was pared by 10 bases and J by 0 bases, with 13 bases between. Donors were nominally healthy when sampled, though unrecorded immune exposures were likely. The data are from a study of cytomegalovirus exposure and HLA in healthy donors. V usage is TRBV19 and J usage is TRBJ1-5, with D unresolved. The sequenced material came from PBMCs. This clonotype was obtained from a man aged 50 to 59 in good health and CMV-seronegative. The CDR3 spells CATRGRNSNQPQHF. The CDR3, as DNA: TGTGCCACCCGCGGCAGAAATAGCAATCAGCCCCAGCATTTT.